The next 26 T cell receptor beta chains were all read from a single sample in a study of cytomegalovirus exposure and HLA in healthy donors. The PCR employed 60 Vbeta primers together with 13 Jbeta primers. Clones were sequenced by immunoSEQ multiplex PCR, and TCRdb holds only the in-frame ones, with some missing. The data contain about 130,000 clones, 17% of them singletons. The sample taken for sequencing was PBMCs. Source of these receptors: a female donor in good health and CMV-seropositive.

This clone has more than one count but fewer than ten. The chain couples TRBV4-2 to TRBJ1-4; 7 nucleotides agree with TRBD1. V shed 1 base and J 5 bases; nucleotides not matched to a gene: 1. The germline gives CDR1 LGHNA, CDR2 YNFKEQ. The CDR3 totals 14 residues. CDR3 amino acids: CASSQGGQNEKLFF. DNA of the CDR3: TGTGCCAGCAGCCAAGGGGGACAGAATGAAAAACTGTTTTTT.

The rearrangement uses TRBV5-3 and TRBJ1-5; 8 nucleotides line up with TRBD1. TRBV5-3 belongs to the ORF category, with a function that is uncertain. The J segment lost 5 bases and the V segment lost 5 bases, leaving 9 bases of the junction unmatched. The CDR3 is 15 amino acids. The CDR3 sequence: CARRYGQGLDQPQHF. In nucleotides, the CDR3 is TGTGCCAGAAGATATGGACAGGGATTGGATCAGCCCCAGCATTTT.

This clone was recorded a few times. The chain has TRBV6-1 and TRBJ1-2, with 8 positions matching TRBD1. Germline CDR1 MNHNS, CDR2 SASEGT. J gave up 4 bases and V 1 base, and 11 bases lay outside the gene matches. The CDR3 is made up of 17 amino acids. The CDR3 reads CASSEGLAGGFFYGYTF. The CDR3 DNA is TGTGCCAGCAGTGAAGGGCTGGCAGGGGGCTTCTTCTATGGCTACACCTTC.

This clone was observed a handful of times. Here the CDR3 reads CASSLGLAAGQETQYF. CDR3 sequence (DNA): TGTGCCAGCAGCTTAGGACTAGCGGCGGGGCAAGAGACCCAGTACTTC. The gene calls are TRBV7-2 and TRBJ2-5, with 9 positions matching TRBD2. Trimming took 1 base from V and 2 from J; bases not matched to a gene: 5. CDR3 length: 16 residues. In germline, CDR1 is SGHTA, CDR2 FQGNSA. The full variable domain, in which reference TRBV7-2 and TRBJ2-5 provide the parts outside the CDR3, is GAGVSQSPSNKVTEKGKDVELRCDPISGHTALYWYRQSLGQGLEFLIYFQGNSAPDKSGLPSDRFSAERTGGSVSTLTIQRTQQEDSAVYLCASSLGLAAGQETQYFGPGTRLLVL.

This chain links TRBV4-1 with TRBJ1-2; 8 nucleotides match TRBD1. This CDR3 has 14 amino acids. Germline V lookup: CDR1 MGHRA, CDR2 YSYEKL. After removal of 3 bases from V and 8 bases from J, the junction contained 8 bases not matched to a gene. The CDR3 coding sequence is TGCGCCAGCAGCCACCCCGACAGGGGTGGAGGCTACACCTTC. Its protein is CASSHPDRGGGYTF.

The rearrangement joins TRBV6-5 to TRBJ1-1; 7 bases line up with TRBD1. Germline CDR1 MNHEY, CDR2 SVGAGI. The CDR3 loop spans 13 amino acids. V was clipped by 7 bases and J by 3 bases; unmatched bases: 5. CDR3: CASTRTGDTEAFF. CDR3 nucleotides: TGTGCCAGCACCCGGACAGGAGACACTGAAGCTTTCTTT.

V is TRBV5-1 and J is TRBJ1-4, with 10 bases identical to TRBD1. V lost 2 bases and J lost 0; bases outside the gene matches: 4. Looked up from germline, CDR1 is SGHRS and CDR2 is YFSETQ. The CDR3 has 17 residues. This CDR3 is CASSLGTGATTNEKLFF. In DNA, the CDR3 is TGCGCCAGCAGCTTAGGGACAGGGGCTACAACTAATGAAAAACTGTTTTTT. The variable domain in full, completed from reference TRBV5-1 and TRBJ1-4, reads KAGVTQTPRYLIKTRGQQVTLSCSPISGHRSVSWYQQTPGQGLQFLFEYFSETQRNKGNFPGRFSGRQFSNSRSEMNVSTLELGDSALYLCASSLGTGATTNEKLFFGSGTQLSVL.

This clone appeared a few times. The CDR3 DNA sequence: TGCAGCGTCAGAGGGACAGCTTCCAACTATGGCTACACCTTC. Amino acids: CSVRGTASNYGYTF. The V gene is TRBV29-1, the J gene TRBJ1-2; 7 nucleotides agree with TRBD1. CDR3 length equals 14 residues. Germline CDR1 and CDR2: SQVTM and ANQGSEA. Trimming took 6 bases from V and 2 from J; bases not matched to a gene: 9.

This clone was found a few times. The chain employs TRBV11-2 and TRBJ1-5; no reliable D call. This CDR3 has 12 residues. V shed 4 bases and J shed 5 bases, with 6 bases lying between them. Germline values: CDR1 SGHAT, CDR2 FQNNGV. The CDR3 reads CASSSGDQPQHF. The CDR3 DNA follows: TGTGCCAGCAGCTCCGGGGATCAGCCCCAGCATTTT.

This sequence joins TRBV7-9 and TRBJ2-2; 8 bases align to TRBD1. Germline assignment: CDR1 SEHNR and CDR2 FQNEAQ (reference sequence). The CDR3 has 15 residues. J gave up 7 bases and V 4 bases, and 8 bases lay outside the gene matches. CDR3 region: CASSSPTGAGGELFF. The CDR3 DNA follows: TGTGCCAGCAGCTCACCGACAGGGGCGGGCGGGGAGCTGTTTTTT.

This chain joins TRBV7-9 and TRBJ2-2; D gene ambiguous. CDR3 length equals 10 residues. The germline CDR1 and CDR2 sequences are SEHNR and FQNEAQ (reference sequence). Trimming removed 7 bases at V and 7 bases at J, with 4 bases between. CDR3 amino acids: CASNGGELFF. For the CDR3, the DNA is TGTGCCAGCAACGGCGGGGAGCTGTTTTTT.

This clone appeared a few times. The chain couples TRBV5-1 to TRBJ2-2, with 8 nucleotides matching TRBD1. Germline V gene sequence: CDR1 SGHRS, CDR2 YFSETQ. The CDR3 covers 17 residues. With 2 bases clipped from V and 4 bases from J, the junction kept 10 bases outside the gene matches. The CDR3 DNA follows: TGCGCCAGCAGCTTCCAACCGCAGGGGGCGGGCACCGGGGAGCTGTTTTTT. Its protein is CASSFQPQGAGTGELFF.

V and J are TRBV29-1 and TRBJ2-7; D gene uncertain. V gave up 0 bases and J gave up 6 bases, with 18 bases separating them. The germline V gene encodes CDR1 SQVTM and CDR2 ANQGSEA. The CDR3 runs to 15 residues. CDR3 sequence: CSVEDSGLPTTEQYF. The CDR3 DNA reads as TGCAGCGTTGAAGATTCAGGCCTACCGACAACCGAGCAGTACTTC.

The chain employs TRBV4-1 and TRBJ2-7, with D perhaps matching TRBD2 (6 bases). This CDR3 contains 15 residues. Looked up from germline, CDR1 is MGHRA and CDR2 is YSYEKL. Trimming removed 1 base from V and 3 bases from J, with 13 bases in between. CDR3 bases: TGCGCCAGCAGCCAAGTAACAACCGGGAGCTACGAGCAGTACTTC. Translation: CASSQVTTGSYEQYF.

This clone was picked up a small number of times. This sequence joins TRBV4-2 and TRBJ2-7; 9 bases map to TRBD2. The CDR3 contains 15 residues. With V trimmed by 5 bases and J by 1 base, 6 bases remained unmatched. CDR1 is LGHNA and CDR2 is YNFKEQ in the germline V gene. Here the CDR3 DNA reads TGTGCCAGCAGCGCCGGACTAGCGATTTCCTACGAGCAGTACTTC. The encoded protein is CASSAGLAISYEQYF.

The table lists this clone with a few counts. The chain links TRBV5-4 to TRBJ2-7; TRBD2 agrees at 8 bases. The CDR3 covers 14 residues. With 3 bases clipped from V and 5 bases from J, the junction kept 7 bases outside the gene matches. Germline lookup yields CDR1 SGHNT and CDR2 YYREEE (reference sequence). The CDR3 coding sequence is TGTGCCAGCAGCTACGGACTAGCTCGCGACGAGCAGTACTTC. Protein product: CASSYGLARDEQYF.

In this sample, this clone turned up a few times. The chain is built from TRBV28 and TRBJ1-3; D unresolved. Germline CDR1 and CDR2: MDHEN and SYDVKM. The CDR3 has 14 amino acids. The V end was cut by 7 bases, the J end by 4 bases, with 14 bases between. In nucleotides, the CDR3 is TGTGCCAGCACTACGAGGAGGGCCGGAAACACCATATATTTT. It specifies CASTTRRAGNTIYF. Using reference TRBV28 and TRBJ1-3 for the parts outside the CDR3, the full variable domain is DVKVTQSSRYLVKRTGEKVFLECVQDMDHENMFWYRQDPGLGLRLIYFSYDVKMKEKGDIPEGYSVSREKKERFSLILESASTNQTSMYLCASTTRRAGNTIYFGEGSWLTVV.

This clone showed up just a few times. In nucleotides, the CDR3 is TGCAGCGTTGAAGTAGTCAGAGCGGGACTGCTCAAATCGAACACCGGGGAGCTGTTTTTT. Translated: CSVEVVRAGLLKSNTGELFF. The genes are TRBV29-1 and TRBJ2-2, with 7 nucleotides matching TRBD2. V lost 1 base to trimming and J lost 0 bases; unmatched junction nucleotides: 17. CDR3 size: 20 residues. The germline CDR1 and CDR2 sequences are SQVTM and ANQGSEA.

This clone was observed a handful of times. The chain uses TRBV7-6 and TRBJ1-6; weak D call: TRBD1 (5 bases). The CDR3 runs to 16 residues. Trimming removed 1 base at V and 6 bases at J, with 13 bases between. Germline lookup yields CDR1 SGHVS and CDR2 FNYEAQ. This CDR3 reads CASSLVGGVGNSPLHF. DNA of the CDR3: TGTGCCAGCAGCTTAGTGGGGGGGGTAGGTAATTCACCCCTCCACTTT. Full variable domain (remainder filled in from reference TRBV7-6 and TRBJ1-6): GAGVSQSPRYKVTKRGQDVALRCDPISGHVSLYWYRQALGQGPEFLTYFNYEAQQDKSGLPNDRFSAERPEGSISTLTIQRTEQRDSAMYRCASSLVGGVGNSPLHFGNGTRLTVT.

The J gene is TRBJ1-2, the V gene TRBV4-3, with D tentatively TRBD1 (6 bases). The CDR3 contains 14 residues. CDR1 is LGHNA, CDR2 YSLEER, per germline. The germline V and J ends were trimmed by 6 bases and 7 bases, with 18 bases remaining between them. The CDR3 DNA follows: TGCGCCAGCAGTTACAGGGATTTGCGGGCTGGCTACACCTTC. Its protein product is CASSYRDLRAGYTF.

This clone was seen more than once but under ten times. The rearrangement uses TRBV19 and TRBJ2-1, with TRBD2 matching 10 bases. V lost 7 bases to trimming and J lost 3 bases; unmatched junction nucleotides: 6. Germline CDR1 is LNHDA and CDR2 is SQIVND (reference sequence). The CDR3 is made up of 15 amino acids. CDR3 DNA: TGTGCCAGTACCATTCTAGCGGGGGACTACAATGAGCAGTTCTTC. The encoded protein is CASTILAGDYNEQFF.

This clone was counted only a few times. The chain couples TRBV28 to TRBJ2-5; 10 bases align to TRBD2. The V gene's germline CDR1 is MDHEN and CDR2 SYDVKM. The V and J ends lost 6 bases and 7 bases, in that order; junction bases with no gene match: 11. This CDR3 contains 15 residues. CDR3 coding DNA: TGTGCCAGCAGGGAGCGGGGGGGCCGCGACGGGACCCAGTACTTC. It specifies CASRERGGRDGTQYF.

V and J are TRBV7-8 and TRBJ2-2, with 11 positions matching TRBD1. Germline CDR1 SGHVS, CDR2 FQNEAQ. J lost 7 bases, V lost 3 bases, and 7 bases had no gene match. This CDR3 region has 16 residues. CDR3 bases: TGTGCCAGCAGCTTGGCCCGGACAGGGGGCATCGGGGAGCTGTTTTTT. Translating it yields CASSLARTGGIGELFF. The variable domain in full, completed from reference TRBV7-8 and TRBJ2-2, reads GAGVSQSPRYKVAKRGQDVALRCDPISGHVSLFWYQQALGQGPEFLTYFQNEAQLDKSGLPSDRFFAERPEGSVSTLKIQRTQQEDSAVYLCASSLARTGGIGELFFGEGSRLTVL.

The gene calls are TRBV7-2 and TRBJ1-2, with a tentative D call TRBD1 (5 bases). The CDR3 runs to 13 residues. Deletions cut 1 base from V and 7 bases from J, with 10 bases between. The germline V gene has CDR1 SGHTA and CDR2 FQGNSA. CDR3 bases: TGTGCCAGCAGCTTAGAGGGGCACGGTGGCTACACCTTC. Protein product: CASSLEGHGGYTF.

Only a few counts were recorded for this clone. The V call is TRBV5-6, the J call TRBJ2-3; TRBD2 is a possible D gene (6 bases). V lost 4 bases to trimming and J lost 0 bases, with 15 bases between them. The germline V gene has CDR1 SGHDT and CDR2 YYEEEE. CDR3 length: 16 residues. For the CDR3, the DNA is TGTGCCAGCAGCCTCGCCCGGGAGCGGAGCACAGATACGCAGTATTTT. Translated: CASSLARERSTDTQYF.

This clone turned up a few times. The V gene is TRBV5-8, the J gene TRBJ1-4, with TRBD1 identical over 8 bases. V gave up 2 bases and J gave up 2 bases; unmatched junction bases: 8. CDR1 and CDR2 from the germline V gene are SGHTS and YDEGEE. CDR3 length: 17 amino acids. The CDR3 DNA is TGTGCCAGCAGCTTCGACATCAGGGGGCCGACTAATGAAAAACTGTTTTTT. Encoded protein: CASSFDIRGPTNEKLFF.